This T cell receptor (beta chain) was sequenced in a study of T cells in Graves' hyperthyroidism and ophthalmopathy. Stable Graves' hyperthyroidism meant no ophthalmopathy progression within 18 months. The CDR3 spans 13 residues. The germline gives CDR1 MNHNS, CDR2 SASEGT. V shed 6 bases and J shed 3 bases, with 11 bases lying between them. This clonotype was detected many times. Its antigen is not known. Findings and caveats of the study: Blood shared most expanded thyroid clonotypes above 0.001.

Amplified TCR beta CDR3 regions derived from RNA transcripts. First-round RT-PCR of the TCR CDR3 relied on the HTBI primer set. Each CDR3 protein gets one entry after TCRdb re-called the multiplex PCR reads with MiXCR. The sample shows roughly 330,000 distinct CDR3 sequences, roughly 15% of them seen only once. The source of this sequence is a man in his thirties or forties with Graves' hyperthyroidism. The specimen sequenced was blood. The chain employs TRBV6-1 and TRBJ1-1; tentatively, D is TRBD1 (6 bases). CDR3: CASRAGVDTEAFF. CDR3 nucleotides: TGTGCCAGCAGGGCAGGGGTTGACACTGAAGCTTTCTTT.